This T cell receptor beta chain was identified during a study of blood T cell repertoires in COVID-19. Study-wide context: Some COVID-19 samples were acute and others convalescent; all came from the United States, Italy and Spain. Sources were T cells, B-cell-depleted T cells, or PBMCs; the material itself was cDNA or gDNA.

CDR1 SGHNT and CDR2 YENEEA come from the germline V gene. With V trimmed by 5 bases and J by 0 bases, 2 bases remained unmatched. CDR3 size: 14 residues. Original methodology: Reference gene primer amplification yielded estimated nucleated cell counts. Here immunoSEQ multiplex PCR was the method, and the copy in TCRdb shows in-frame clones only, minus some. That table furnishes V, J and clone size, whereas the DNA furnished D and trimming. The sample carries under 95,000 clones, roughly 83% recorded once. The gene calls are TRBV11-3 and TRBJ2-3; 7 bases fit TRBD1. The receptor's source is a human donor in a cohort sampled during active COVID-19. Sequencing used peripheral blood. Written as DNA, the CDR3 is TGTGCCAGCAGCCCGGGACAGAGCACAGATACGCAGTATTTT. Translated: CASSPGQSTDTQYF.